Described below is a single T cell receptor beta chain sequence and its context. CDR3 length: 13 residues. V lost 7 bases, J lost 5 bases, and 6 bases stayed unmatched. Germline V gene lookup returns CDR1 SGHTA and CDR2 FQGNSA. The sample originates from a study of cytotoxic CD8 clonotypes in ibrutinib-treated CLL. Sequencing used immunoSEQ multiplex PCR; TCRdb keeps in-frame clones, though not all of them. The sample holds 30,000 to 40,000 clones; approximately 70% are singletons and the top ten take 25% to 35%. The chain recombines TRBV7-2 with TRBJ1-1; 8 positions agree with TRBD1. The sequence was obtained from a human donor with chronic lymphocytic leukemia. Sequencing was performed on PBMCs, taken before ibrutinib treatment. CDR3: CASNPTGVTEAFF. The CDR3 nucleotides are TGTGCCAGCAACCCGACAGGGGTTACTGAAGCTTTCTTT.